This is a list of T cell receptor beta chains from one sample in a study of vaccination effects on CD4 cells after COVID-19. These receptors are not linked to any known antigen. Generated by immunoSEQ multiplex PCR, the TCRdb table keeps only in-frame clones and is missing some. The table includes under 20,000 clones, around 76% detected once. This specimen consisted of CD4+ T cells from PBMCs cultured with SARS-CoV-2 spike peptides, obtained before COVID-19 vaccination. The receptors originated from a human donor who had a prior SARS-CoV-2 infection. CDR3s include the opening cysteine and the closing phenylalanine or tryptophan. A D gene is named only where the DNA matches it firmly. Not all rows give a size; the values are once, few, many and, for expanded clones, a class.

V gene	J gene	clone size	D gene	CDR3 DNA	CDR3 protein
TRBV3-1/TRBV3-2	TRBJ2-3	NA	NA	TGTGCCAGCAGCCAAGATATTAGCGGACCCCGGACGCAGTATTTT	CASSQDISGPRTQYF
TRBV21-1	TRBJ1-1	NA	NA	TGTGCCAGCCCAAAAGGACACTCGGGAGTTTCGAACACTGAAGCTTTCTTT	CASPKGHSGVSNTEAFF
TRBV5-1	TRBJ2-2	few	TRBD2	TGCGCCAGCAGGATATCGGGAGGGGTCTACACCGGGGAGCTGTTTTTT	CASRISGGVYTGELFF
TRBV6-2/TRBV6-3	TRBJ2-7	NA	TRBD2	TGTGCCAGCAGTTATTCCCCGGAGCGGACTAGCCCGAACTACGAGCAGTACTTC	CASSYSPERTSPNYEQYF
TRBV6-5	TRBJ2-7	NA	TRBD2	TGTGCCAGCAGATTAGCGGGATTACGGGAGCAGTACTTC	CASRLAGLREQYF
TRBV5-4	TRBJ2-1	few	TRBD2	TGTGCCAGCAGCTTGGAGTTTGCAGCGGGAGGCTCCCTCAATGAGCAGTTCTTC	CASSLEFAAGGSLNEQFF
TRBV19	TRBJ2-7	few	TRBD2	TGTGCCAGTAGTATCCTAGCGGGACCCTACGAGCAGTACTTC	CASSILAGPYEQYF
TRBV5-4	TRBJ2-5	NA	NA	TGTGCCAGCAGCTTCCCCGGGACTGAAGAGACCCAGTACTTC	CASSFPGTEETQYF
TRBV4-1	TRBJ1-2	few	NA	TGCGCCAGCAGCGGGTCTGGGAACTATGGCTACACCTTC	CASSGSGNYGYTF
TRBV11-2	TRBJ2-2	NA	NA	TGTGCCAGCGCCCGGTCCCGGGGCCGCGGGGAGCTGTTTTTT	CASARSRGRGELFF
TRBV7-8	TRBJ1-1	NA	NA	TGTGCCAGCAGCTTAATCTCTGGCAGCTCTGAAGCTTTCTTT	CASSLISGSSEAFF
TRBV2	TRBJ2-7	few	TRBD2	TGTGCCAGCAGTGAATTCCCCGCGGGAGTGGCATACGAGCAGTACTTC	CASSEFPAGVAYEQYF
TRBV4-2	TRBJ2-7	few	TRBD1	TGTGCCAGCAGCCAGGACAGGGGGTCCGGACCCGAGCAGTACTTC	CASSQDRGSGPEQYF
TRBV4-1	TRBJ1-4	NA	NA	TGCGCCAGCAGCCAAGATTCGGGAAGAGAAAAACTGTTTTTT	CASSQDSGREKLFF
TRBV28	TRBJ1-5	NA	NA	TGTGCCAGCAGTTTTAGCAATCAGCCCCAGCATTTT	CASSFSNQPQHF
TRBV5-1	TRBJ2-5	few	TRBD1	TGCGCCAGCAGCTCTGACAGGGGAACTCGGGAGACCCAGTACTTC	CASSSDRGTRETQYF
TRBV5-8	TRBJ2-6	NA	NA	TGTGCCAGCACCTCTTACGCGGTGTGGAAAATCTCTGGGGCCAACGTCCTGACTTTC	CASTSYAVWKISGANVLTF
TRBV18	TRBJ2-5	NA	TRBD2	TGTGCCAGCTCACCGCGGACTAGCGGGGGCCAAGAGACCCAGTACTTC	CASSPRTSGGQETQYF
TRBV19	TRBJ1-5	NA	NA	TGTGCCAGTAAAAGAGGAGGGGGAGGCCGGGAAGGTCAGCCCCAGCATTTT	CASKRGGGGREGQPQHF
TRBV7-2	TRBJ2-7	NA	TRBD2	TGTGCCAGCAGCTGGTTAGCGGGGGGTGGTGGTGAGCAGTACTTC	CASSWLAGGGGEQYF
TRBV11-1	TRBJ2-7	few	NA	TGTGCCAGCAGCTATAGCGGTCAGGGCTACGAGCAGTACTTC	CASSYSGQGYEQYF
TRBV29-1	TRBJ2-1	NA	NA	TGCAGCGTTGGTTTCCGAGATGAGCAGTTCTTC	CSVGFRDEQFF
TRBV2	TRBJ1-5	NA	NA	TGTGCCAGCAGGAGAGGCAGCGCCAATCAGCCCCAGCATTTT	CASRRGSANQPQHF
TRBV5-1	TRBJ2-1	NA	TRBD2	TGCGCCAGCCGCCTAGCGGGGAGCTCCTACAATGAGCAGTTCTTC	CASRLAGSSYNEQFF
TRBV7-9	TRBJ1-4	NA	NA	TGTGCCAGCAGCTTAGTGGAGCTAGGAGAAAAACTGTTTTTT	CASSLVELGEKLFF
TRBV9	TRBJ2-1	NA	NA	TGTGCCAGCAGCGTCCAAATACTTCATGAGCAGTTCTTC	CASSVQILHEQFF
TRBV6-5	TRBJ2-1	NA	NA	TGTGCCAGCAGCCAGGACAGCTCCTACAATGAGCAGTTCTTC	CASSQDSSYNEQFF
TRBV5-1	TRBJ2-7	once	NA	TGCGCCAGCAGCTTGCGGCGTGGGTACGAGCAGTACTTC	CASSLRRGYEQYF
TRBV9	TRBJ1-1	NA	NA	TGTGCCAGCAGCGTAGGAGCCGGGGACTTGGATGCTGAAGCTTTCTTT	CASSVGAGDLDAEAFF
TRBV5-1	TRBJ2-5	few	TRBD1	TGCGCCAGCAGCAACAACGGACAGGGGAGCCAAGAGACCCAGTACTTC	CASSNNGQGSQETQYF
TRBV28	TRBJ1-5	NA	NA	TGTGCCAGCAGTTTAATGGACAGTCCTAATCAGCCCCAGCATTTT	CASSLMDSPNQPQHF
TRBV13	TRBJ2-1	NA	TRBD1	TGTGCCACAGCTCGGGACAGGAACTATGAGCAGTTCTTC	CATARDRNYEQFF
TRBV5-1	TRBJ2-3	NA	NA	TGCGCCAGCCTCTGGGCGGGATCTCCCACAGATACGCAGTATTTT	CASLWAGSPTDTQYF
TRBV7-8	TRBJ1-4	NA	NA	TGTGCCAGCAGCCCCCAAGGGACCGCAAACGAAAAACTGTTTTTT	CASSPQGTANEKLFF
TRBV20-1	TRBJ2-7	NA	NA	TGCAGTGCTACCGGAAGCGAGCAGTACTTC	CSATGSEQYF
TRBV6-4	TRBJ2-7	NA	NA	TGTGCCAGCAATGGTTCCTACGAGCAGTACTTC	CASNGSYEQYF
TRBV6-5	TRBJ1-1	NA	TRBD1	TGTGCCAGCGGAACCTGGGACAGGGAGGCGGCTTTCTTT	CASGTWDREAAFF
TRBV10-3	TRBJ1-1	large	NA	TGTGCCATCAGCTACCGGGAGAACACTGAAGCTTTCTTT	CAISYRENTEAFF
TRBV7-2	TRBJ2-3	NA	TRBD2	TGTGCCAGCAGCGTCGGGAGGGCGGATACGCAGTATTTT	CASSVGRADTQYF
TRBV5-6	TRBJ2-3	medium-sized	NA	TGTGCCAGCAGTGGGGATGGCGCAGATACGCAGTATTTT	CASSGDGADTQYF
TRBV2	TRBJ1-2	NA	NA	TGTGCCAGCAGTGATAGAGGGCTGGATGGCTACACCTTC	CASSDRGLDGYTF
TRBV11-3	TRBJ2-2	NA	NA	TGTGCCAGCAGCTTAGAATTGAACACCGGGGAGCTGTTTTTT	CASSLELNTGELFF
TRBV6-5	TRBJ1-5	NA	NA	TGTGCCACTAGAGGTGGGGATCAGCCCCAGCATTTT	CATRGGDQPQHF
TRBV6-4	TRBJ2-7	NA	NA	TGTGCCACCACTCTGGGGGGAGACAACGAGCAGTACTTC	CATTLGGDNEQYF
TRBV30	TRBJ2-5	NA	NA	TGTGCCTGGAGTGCGGGGGGCGGCCAAGAGACCCAGTACTTC	CAWSAGGGQETQYF
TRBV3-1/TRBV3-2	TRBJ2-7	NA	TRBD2	TGTGCCAGCAGCCAAGCGGGGGGGCCCGGCGAGCAGTACTTC	CASSQAGGPGEQYF
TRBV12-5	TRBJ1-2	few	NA	TGTGCTAGTGGTTTCCCCCCGAAGGGGGATGGCTACACCTTC	CASGFPPKGDGYTF
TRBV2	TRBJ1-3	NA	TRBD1	TGTGCCAGCAGCTTACAGGGGTCTGGAAACACCATATATTTT	CASSLQGSGNTIYF